Listed below are T cell receptor beta chains from one sample, sequenced in a study of T-cell memory formation after mild COVID-19. Using its own MiXCR run on the 5' RACE reads, TCRdb lists one record per CDR3 protein. Among roughly 120,000 distinct CDR3 sequences listed, approximately 22% were seen once. What was sequenced was PBMCs or a T cell subset sorted from them (not recorded which). These TCRs come from a man aged 18 to 30 who had mild COVID-19 (a few samples of this study predate the infection). Cell type and time point are not known. Both conserved end residues are part of each CDR3. D genes are given only for firm matches. Where a row states a size, it is once, few, many or the class of an expanded clone; other rows omit it.

-	TRBV5-1	TRBJ1-2	-	CASSEPLSANYGYTF	TGCGCCAGCAGCGAACCTCTCTCGGCTAACTATGGCTACACCTTC
-	TRBV12-3/TRBV12-4	TRBJ2-7	-	CASSLTGVTYEQYF	TGTGCCAGCAGTTTAACTGGGGTTACCTACGAGCAGTACTTC
many	TRBV7-9	TRBJ2-7	TRBD1	CASSSGTGRWEQYF	TGTGCCAGCAGCTCAGGGACAGGTCGATGGGAGCAGTACTTC
few	TRBV7-9	TRBJ2-1	-	CASSSPPDNEQFF	TGTGCCAGCAGCTCACCTCCAGACAATGAGCAGTTCTTC
few	TRBV5-1	TRBJ1-1	-	CASSLGLGLGTEAFF	TGCGCCAGCAGCTTGGGGCTGGGGCTGGGTACTGAAGCTTTCTTT
-	TRBV6-2/TRBV6-3	TRBJ1-5	TRBD1	CASANRGNQPQHF	TGTGCCAGCGCTAACAGGGGTAATCAGCCCCAGCATTTT
-	TRBV7-9	TRBJ2-6	-	CASSDKPSGANVLTF	TGTGCCAGCAGCGATAAACCCTCTGGGGCCAACGTCCTGACTTTC
-	TRBV12-3/TRBV12-4	TRBJ2-3	TRBD1	CASSHTGTGSDTQYF	TGTGCCAGCAGTCACACCGGGACAGGGTCAGATACGCAGTATTTT
-	TRBV5-5	TRBJ2-3	-	CASSFDQDTQYF	TGTGCCAGCAGCTTTGACCAAGATACGCAGTATTTT
few	TRBV30	TRBJ1-5	TRBD1	CAWRDGTVSNQPQHF	TGTGCCTGGAGAGATGGGACAGTCAGCAATCAGCCCCAGCATTTT
-	TRBV15	TRBJ2-1	-	CATSRAPGSSYNEQFF	TGTGCCACCAGCAGAGCCCCGGGGAGCTCCTACAATGAGCAGTTCTTC
many	TRBV7-2	TRBJ2-7	-	CASSLASSSEQYF	TGTGCCAGCAGCTTAGCGTCTTCCAGCGAGCAGTACTTC
-	TRBV6-5	TRBJ1-1	-	CATAKGVYTEAFF	TGTGCCACCGCGAAGGGGGTTTACACTGAAGCTTTCTTT
few	TRBV7-9	TRBJ2-1	TRBD1	CASSIIQGSSYNEQFF	TGTGCCAGCAGCATCATACAGGGGAGCTCCTACAATGAGCAGTTCTTC
-	TRBV7-6	TRBJ1-5	-	CASSALSDVGPQHF	TGTGCCAGCAGCGCCCTATCTGATGTGGGGCCCCAGCATTTT
few	TRBV7-9	TRBJ1-4	-	CASSFGGAEKLFF	TGTGCCAGCAGCTTTGGGGGGGCCGAAAAACTGTTTTTT
-	TRBV20-1	TRBJ2-5	TRBD1	CSAYDRGFETQYF	TGCAGTGCTTACGACAGGGGGTTCGAGACCCAGTACTTC
few	TRBV7-9	TRBJ1-6	TRBD1	CASSFTGGNYNSPLHF	TGTGCCAGCAGCTTTACAGGGGGCAACTATAATTCACCCCTCCACTTT
-	TRBV5-5	TRBJ2-5	TRBD1	CASSLVGQGRETQYF	TGTGCCAGCAGCTTGGTGGGACAGGGTAGGGAGACCCAGTACTTC
-	TRBV3-1	TRBJ2-1	-	CASSPPTHWPPYNEQFF	TGTGCCAGCAGCCCCCCGACCCACTGGCCCCCTTACAATGAGCAGTTCTTC
many	TRBV29-1	TRBJ2-1	-	CSVERGNEQFF	TGCAGCGTTGAGCGTGGCAATGAGCAGTTCTTC
few	TRBV7-9	TRBJ2-7	TRBD2	CASSSELAGAATEQYF	TGTGCCAGCAGCTCCGAACTAGCGGGGGCGGCAACCGAGCAGTACTTC
-	TRBV28	TRBJ2-1	TRBD2	CASSFHPAGGHNEQFF	TGTGCCAGCAGTTTTCATCCAGCGGGGGGGCACAATGAGCAGTTCTTC
many	TRBV7-3	TRBJ1-2	-	CASSEGGSGYTF	TGTGCCAGCAGCGAGGGGGGGAGTGGCTACACCTTC
few	TRBV7-2	TRBJ2-1	TRBD2	CASSLSSSSSGVYNEQFF	TGTGCCAGCAGCTTAAGCAGTTCCAGCAGCGGGGTCTACAATGAGCAGTTCTTC
few	TRBV3-1	TRBJ1-1	-	CASSVSREVSSEAFF	TGTGCCAGCAGCGTTTCAAGGGAGGTTTCGTCTGAAGCTTTCTTT